Each of the 23 T cell receptor beta chains below was sequenced from the same sample in a study of Ad26.COV2.S vaccination and SARS-CoV-2 variants (dated by TCRdb to about 2021). Libraries came from the immunoSEQ multiplex PCR assay. Imported from immuneACCESS, the table was reduced by TCRdb to in-frame sequences with V and J called. These copies leave out some clones; in studies compared against another copy, an unresolved V gene accounts for under half, and the cause of the remainder is not known. The sample table contains about 400,000 clones; only one count was recorded for 89% of them. Around 1.9% of the sample goes to the ten largest clones. The sample's treatment or condition label, in plain terms: some 20 received Ad26.COV2.S at low or high dose, single or two shots; 5 received placebo; per-sample allocation not given. Repertoires of vaccine and placebo recipients were sequenced from samples taken on day 63 after the first injection.

The sequenced sample was peripheral blood, obtained in a trial of Ad26.COV2.S vaccine versus placebo. These receptors all stem from a person aged 18 to 59 who received the Ad26.COV2.S COVID-19 vaccine or a placebo.

The genes are TRBV29-1 and TRBJ1-2; no clear D. V was clipped by 6 bases and J by 5 bases, with 13 bases between them. CDR1 is SQVTM, CDR2 ANQGSEA, per germline. The CDR3 contains 12 residues. The CDR3 is CSVADYTYGYTF. Written as DNA, the CDR3 is TGCAGCGTGGCCGATTACACTTATGGCTACACCTTC.

The chain employs TRBV19 and TRBJ1-5, with D maybe TRBD1 (6 bases). From germline, CDR1 is LNHDA and CDR2 SQIVND (reference sequence). This CDR3 is built from 18 residues. The V end lost 5 bases, the J end lost 0 bases, and 20 bases lay between the germline ends. This CDR3 reads CASSPWTAEGFSNQPQHF. CDR3 bases: TGTGCCAGTAGTCCCTGGACAGCGGAGGGGTTTAGCAATCAGCCCCAGCATTTT.

This clone turned up a few times. The V gene is TRBV25-1, the J gene TRBJ2-3; 9 nucleotides agree with TRBD2. The junction had 9 bases not matched to a gene; V was cut back by 1 base and J by 4 bases. This CDR3 is 17 amino acids long. CDR1 is MGHDK and CDR2 is SYGVNS in the germline V gene. The CDR3 region has the DNA TGTGCCAGCAGTGAATGGGGCGGGAGGGCTTTGGCAGATACGCAGTATTTT. It is translated as CASSEWGGRALADTQYF.

V usage is TRBV7-2 and J usage is TRBJ1-2, with a tentative D call TRBD1 (6 bases). Between the trimmed V and J ends, which lost 0 bases and 4 bases, there was a span of 9 bases. The CDR3 runs 14 residues. In germline, CDR1 is SGHTA, CDR2 FQGNSA. CDR3 in amino acids: CASSLARGVYGYTF. The CDR3 nucleotides read TGTGCCAGCAGCTTAGCCAGGGGAGTCTATGGCTACACCTTC.

The chain recombines TRBV28 with TRBJ2-7; 8 bases fit TRBD2. The V and J ends lost 8 bases and 0 bases, in that order; junction bases with no gene match: 3. The CDR3 extends over 13 amino acids. Germline lookup yields CDR1 MDHEN and CDR2 SYDVKM. The CDR3 reads CASQSGSSYEQYF. Here the CDR3 DNA reads TGTGCCAGCCAAAGCGGGAGCTCCTACGAGCAGTACTTC.

This clone has just one count. V gene TRBV7-3 combines with J gene TRBJ2-3; D is ambiguous. Trimming took 0 bases from V and 1 from J, leaving 8 bases between them. The CDR3 spans 15 residues. Germline CDR1 reads SGHTA; CDR2 reads FQGTGA. The CDR3: CASSLTGFGTDTQYF. CDR3 nucleotide sequence: TGTGCCAGCAGCTTAACGGGGTTTGGCACAGATACGCAGTATTTT.

This clone was detected only a few times. This CDR3 is CASSLDGQPQETQYF. CDR3 sequence (DNA): TGTGCCAGCAGTTTAGATGGGCAACCGCAAGAGACCCAGTACTTC. The genes are TRBV27 and TRBJ2-5; D is unclear. Trimming shortened V by 2 bases and J by 2 bases, and 12 bases separated the two germline ends. Germline CDR1 reads MNHEY; CDR2 reads SMNVEV (reference sequence). The CDR3 consists of 15 residues.

The V and J genes are TRBV5-1 and TRBJ2-1; TRBD1 agrees at 8 bases. V shed 4 bases, J shed 6 bases, and the junction held 6 bases outside the gene matches. Per the germline V gene, CDR1 is SGHRS and CDR2 is YFSETQ. The CDR3 sequence is 14 residues long. CDR3 coding DNA: TGCGCCAGCAGCCCCGGGACAGGCTCCAATGAGCAGTTCTTC. Protein product: CASSPGTGSNEQFF.

The genes are TRBV3-1 (or the pseudogene TRBV3-2) and TRBJ2-3, with D perhaps TRBD1 (5 bases). Per germline, CDR1 LGHDT and CDR2 YNNKEL (reference sequence). CDR3 length: 15 residues. Trimming took off 0 bases at V and 2 bases at J, with 9 bases between the two ends. The CDR3 sequence is CASSQDPTVTDTQYF. The CDR3 region has the DNA TGTGCCAGCAGCCAAGACCCGACAGTCACAGATACGCAGTATTTT.

J is TRBJ2-1 and V is TRBV11-2; TRBD2 matches at 8 bases. Germline CDR1 SGHAT, CDR2 FQNNGV. This CDR3 region has 18 residues. Trimming removed 5 bases from V and 0 bases from J; junction bases left unmatched: 12. CDR3 loop: CASSAGGGAGSSYNEQFF. Written as DNA, the CDR3 is TGTGCCAGCAGCGCCGGGGGGGGCGCGGGTAGCTCCTACAATGAGCAGTTCTTC.

This clone was observed once. The rearrangement joins TRBV6-1 to TRBJ2-1; possible D gene TRBD2, 6 bases. CDR1 MNHNS and CDR2 SASEGT come from the germline V gene. The germline V and J ends were trimmed by 10 bases and 5 bases, with 18 bases remaining between them. This CDR3 region has 14 residues. The CDR3 DNA reads TGTGCCACCTGGCCCGGGGACTCTGACAATGAGCAGTTCTTC. Its protein product is CATWPGDSDNEQFF.

CDR3 amino acids: CASSRVADTGELFF. The CDR3, as DNA: TGTGCCAGTAGTAGGGTAGCAGACACCGGGGAGCTGTTTTTT. The chain is built from TRBV19 and TRBJ2-2; no definite D call. The CDR3 is 14 amino acids. V was shortened by 4 bases and J by 3 bases, with 9 bases between the two germline ends. Germline V gene data show CDR1 as LNHDA and CDR2 as SQIVND (reference sequence).

The chain uses TRBV7-9 and TRBJ1-2, with 8 positions matching TRBD1. Trimming took 5 bases from V and 2 from J; bases not matched to a gene: 4. The CDR3 has 14 residues. Germline-derived CDR1 and CDR2 are SEHNR and FQNEAQ (reference sequence). The chain's CDR3 is CASSPRQGNYGYTF. The DNA of the CDR3 is TGTGCCAGCAGCCCCCGACAGGGGAACTATGGCTACACCTTC.

The genes are TRBV3-1 (or the pseudogene TRBV3-2) and TRBJ2-2; 12 nucleotides line up with TRBD2. This CDR3 has 17 residues. The germline CDR1 and CDR2 sequences are LGHDT and YNNKEL (reference sequence). The V and J ends lost 7 bases and 7 bases, in that order; junction bases with no gene match: 13. CDR3 in amino acids: CASTKFLAGGFGGELFF. The CDR3 bases are TGTGCCAGCACCAAATTTCTAGCGGGAGGGTTTGGCGGGGAGCTGTTTTTT.

This clone was counted once. The chain carries TRBV18 and TRBJ1-1; tentatively, D is TRBD1 (5 bases). V was cut by 1 base and J by 10 bases, with 31 bases left in between. This CDR3 has 19 residues. CDR1 is KGHSH, CDR2 LQKENI, per germline. CDR3 in DNA: TGTGCCAGCTCACCACTCCCGGGGCCCACGACGGGAACTGCGGGGGGAGCTTTCTTT. Translated, it gives CASSPLPGPTTGTAGGAFF.

This chain joins TRBV19 and TRBJ1-5; D is unclear. CDR3 size: 14 residues. Per the germline V gene, CDR1 is LNHDA and CDR2 is SQIVND (reference sequence). V lost 5 bases and J lost 1, with 9 bases in between. The CDR3 region has the DNA TGTGCCAGTAGTCCCTGGACCAGCAATCAGCCCCAGCATTTT. This sequence encodes CASSPWTSNQPQHF.

This clone was detected once. The chain employs TRBV11-3 and TRBJ2-2; TRBD1 is a possible D gene (6 bases). Trimming left V 4 bases short and J 4 bases short, with 13 bases between. Germline loops: CDR1 SGHNT, CDR2 YENEEA. This CDR3 contains 15 residues. The CDR3 DNA reads TGTGCCAGCAGCTCCCGGGACAACCCCACCGGGGAGCTGTTTTTT. Translation: CASSSRDNPTGELFF.

This clone was seen only a few times. The chain couples TRBV27 to TRBJ2-1, with 10 bases fitting TRBD2. The CDR3 has 15 amino acids. Germline loops: CDR1 MNHEY, CDR2 SMNVEV (reference sequence). With 3 bases clipped from V and 6 bases from J, the junction kept 5 bases outside the gene matches. In DNA form, the CDR3 reads TGTGCCAGCAGTTTGGAGGCTAGCGGGAGCAATGAGCAGTTCTTC. Its translation is CASSLEASGSNEQFF.

The V gene is TRBV9, the J gene TRBJ1-6, with 7 bases lining up with TRBD1. CDR1 is SGDLS and CDR2 is YYNGEE in the germline V gene. CDR3 length: 15 amino acids. V lost 0 bases to trimming and J lost 7 bases; unmatched junction nucleotides: 4. The CDR3 loop reads CASSVARGHNSPLHF. CDR3 coding DNA: TGTGCCAGCAGCGTAGCGAGGGGGCACAATTCACCCCTCCACTTT.

The gene calls are TRBV7-2 and TRBJ2-7; 7 nucleotides align to TRBD2. V was clipped by 1 base and J by 3 bases; unmatched bases: 6. This CDR3 is 15 amino acids long. Germline V gives CDR1 SGHTA, CDR2 FQGNSA. The CDR3 DNA sequence: TGTGCCAGCAGCTTAGAGGGGACGGGGGGCTACGAGCAGTACTTC. It encodes CASSLEGTGGYEQYF.

This clone was counted a single time. This chain joins TRBV29-1 and TRBJ2-7, with 8 bases aligning to TRBD1. This CDR3 contains 11 residues. CDR1 SQVTM and CDR2 ANQGSEA come from the germline V gene. V lost 7 bases to trimming and J lost 4 bases; unmatched junction nucleotides: 3. This chain's CDR3 is CSGRTGYEQYF. The CDR3 nucleotides are TGCAGCGGTAGGACAGGGTACGAGCAGTACTTC.

This clone was detected only a few times. The rearrangement links TRBV5-5 to TRBJ1-2, with TRBD1 matching 9 bases. V was clipped by 5 bases and J by 1 base; unmatched bases: 12. The CDR3 loop spans 17 amino acids. The V gene's germline CDR1 is SGHKS and CDR2 YYEKEE (reference sequence). The CDR3: CASRERDRASSNYGYTF. The CDR3 DNA follows: TGTGCCAGCAGAGAGAGGGACAGGGCCTCGAGTAACTATGGCTACACCTTC.

V is TRBV19 and J is TRBJ2-2; perhaps TRBD1 as D (7 bases). The germline V gene encodes CDR1 LNHDA and CDR2 SQIVND (reference sequence). The CDR3 spans 16 residues. The V end was cut by 4 bases, the J end by 5 bases, with 17 bases between. The CDR3 DNA reads TGTGCCAGTAGTAGTAGTACCCAGGGGGGAACCGGGGAGCTGTTTTTT. This encodes CASSSSTQGGTGELFF.